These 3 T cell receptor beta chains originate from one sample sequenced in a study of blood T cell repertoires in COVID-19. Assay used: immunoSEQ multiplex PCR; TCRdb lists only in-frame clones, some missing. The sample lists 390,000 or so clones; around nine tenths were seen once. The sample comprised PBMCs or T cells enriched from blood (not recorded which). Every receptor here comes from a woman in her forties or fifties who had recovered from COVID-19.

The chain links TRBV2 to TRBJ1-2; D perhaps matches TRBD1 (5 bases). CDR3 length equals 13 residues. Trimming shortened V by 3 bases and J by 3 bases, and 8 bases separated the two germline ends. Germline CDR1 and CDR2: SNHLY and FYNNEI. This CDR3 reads CASSEPRDYGYTF. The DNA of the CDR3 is TGTGCCAGCAGTGAGCCCAGGGACTATGGCTACACCTTC.

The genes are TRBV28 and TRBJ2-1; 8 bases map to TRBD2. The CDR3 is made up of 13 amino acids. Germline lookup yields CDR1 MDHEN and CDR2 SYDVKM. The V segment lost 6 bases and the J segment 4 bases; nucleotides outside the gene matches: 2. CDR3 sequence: CASSIAGYNEQFF. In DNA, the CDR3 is TGTGCCAGCAGCATAGCGGGGTACAATGAGCAGTTCTTC.

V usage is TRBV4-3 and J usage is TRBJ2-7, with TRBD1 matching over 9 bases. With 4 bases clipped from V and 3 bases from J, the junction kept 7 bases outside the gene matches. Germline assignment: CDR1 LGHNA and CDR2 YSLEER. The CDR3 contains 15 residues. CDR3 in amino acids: CASSPTGQGIYEQYF. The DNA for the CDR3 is TGCGCCAGCAGCCCCACGGGACAGGGCATCTACGAGCAGTACTTC.